The 18 T cell receptor beta chains below all came from one sample that was sequenced in a study of CD8 T cells in ankylosing spondylitis. Study outcomes and limitations: Seemingly characteristic of ankylosing spondylitis blood was a TCR beta motif consisting of roughly 8 highly homologous variants.

TCRdb called the 5' RACE reads again in MiXCR, with one record for every CDR3 protein. The sample lists about 540,000 distinct CDR3 sequences; about 13% were seen once. The antigens these receptors bind are not known. Sequenced: blood, either unsorted or a sorted T cell fraction (not recorded which). The receptor source for this set is a male donor with ankylosing spondylitis.

The table lists this clonotype with a few counts. The chain employs TRBV10-3 and TRBJ1-4; no clear D. Germline loops: CDR1 ENHRY, CDR2 SYGVKD. CDR3 size: 14 residues. With 2 bases removed from V and 6 bases from J, the gap between germline ends came to 10 bases. The CDR3 bases are TGTGCCATCAGTGAGATAGGCCTGGATGAAAAACTGTTTTTT. It is translated as CAISEIGLDEKLFF.

The chain uses TRBV20-1 and TRBJ2-3, with D possibly matching TRBD2 (6 bases). V was clipped by 6 bases and J by 6 bases, with 13 bases between them. Germline CDR1 is DFQATT and CDR2 is SNEGSKA (reference sequence). This CDR3 spans 12 amino acids. CDR3 residues: CSASRGRDTQYF. CDR3 sequence (DNA): TGCAGTGCCTCTCGAGGGAGGGATACGCAGTATTTT.

V is TRBV3-1 and J is TRBJ2-1, with 9 bases matching TRBD2. V shed 4 bases and J 7 bases; nucleotides not matched to a gene: 5. Per germline, CDR1 LGHDT and CDR2 YNNKEL (reference sequence). The CDR3 extends over 14 amino acids. The CDR3 loop is CASSRNSGRNEQFF. CDR3 bases: TGTGCCAGCAGCCGTAATAGCGGGAGAAATGAGCAGTTCTTC.

This chain uses TRBV3-1 with TRBJ2-5, with TRBD2 matching over 10 bases. V trimming: 0 bases; J trimming: 3 bases; junction bases outside the gene matches: 7. Per germline, CDR1 LGHDT and CDR2 YNNKEL (reference sequence). The CDR3 loop spans 17 amino acids. The CDR3 DNA is TGTGCCAGCAGCCAAGACCCAGCGGGAGGGGTAAAAGAGACCCAGTACTTC. It specifies CASSQDPAGGVKETQYF.

This clonotype was picked up a small number of times. The chain is built from TRBV10-1 and TRBJ2-5, with 8 positions matching TRBD2. Germline V gene lookup returns CDR1 WNHNN and CDR2 SYGVQD (reference sequence). Germline trimming cut 5 bases from V and 1 base from J; bases unmatched to any gene: 15. CDR3 size: 18 residues. CDR3 bases: TGCGCCAGCAGTCCCCACGGACTAGCACCGATCCTCCAAGAGACCCAGTACTTC. It encodes CASSPHGLAPILQETQYF.

This clonotype was detected only a few times. This chain links TRBV6-1 with TRBJ1-5; 9 bases align to TRBD1. The CDR3 consists of 15 residues. Germline V gene data show CDR1 as MNHNS and CDR2 as SASEGT. V shed 3 bases and J 11 bases; nucleotides not matched to a gene: 11. Here the CDR3 DNA reads TGTGCCAGCAGTGACCAAACAGGGGGCAAACTGGCCCAGCATTTT. This translates into CASSDQTGGKLAQHF.

This clonotype was counted between two and nine times. The chain carries TRBV7-2 and TRBJ2-7, with a weak D call TRBD1 (5 bases). Germline lookup yields CDR1 SGHTA and CDR2 FQGNSA. This CDR3 contains 15 residues. Trimming shortened V by 1 base and J by 4 bases, and 14 bases separated the two germline ends. CDR3 loop: CASSLGGGDGYEQYF. CDR3 bases: TGTGCCAGCAGCTTAGGGGGCGGAGACGGGTACGAGCAGTACTTC.

The rearrangement uses TRBV7-2 and TRBJ1-1; D perhaps matches TRBD1 (6 bases). Trimming took 8 bases from V and 4 from J, leaving 14 bases between them. Per the germline V gene, CDR1 is SGHTA and CDR2 is FQGNSA. There are 13 residues in the CDR3. The DNA of the CDR3 is TGTGCCAGCCGACTACAGGGAGGCACTGAAGCTTTCTTT. Its protein is CASRLQGGTEAFF.

This clonotype came up a few times. The J gene is TRBJ2-4, the V gene TRBV2; possible D gene TRBD2, 6 bases. The CDR3 runs to 12 residues. Deletions cut 7 bases from V and 8 bases from J, with 12 bases between. Germline loops: CDR1 SNHLY, CDR2 FYNNEI. The CDR3 spells CASNAWGDIQYF. CDR3 bases: TGTGCCAGCAATGCTTGGGGGGACATTCAGTACTTC.

This clonotype has more than one count but fewer than ten. The chain is built from TRBV2 and TRBJ2-1, with D hard to call. CDR1 SNHLY and CDR2 FYNNEI come from the germline V gene. Trimming stripped 0 bases from V and 11 bases from J, with 20 bases between. This CDR3 spans 16 amino acids. CDR3 sequence (DNA): TGTGCCAGCAGTGAAGCGCTGCCGACGGACCATATTAAGCAGTTCTTC. Encoded protein: CASSEALPTDHIKQFF.

This sequence joins TRBV12-3 or TRBV12-4 and TRBJ1-5; D is ambiguous. V was cut by 2 bases and J by 3 bases, with 5 bases left in between. CDR3 length: 13 amino acids. The CDR3 bases are TGTGCCAGCAGTTTACCCAACAATCAGCCCCAGCATTTT. Translation gives CASSLPNNQPQHF.

The table lists this clonotype with many counts. DNA of the CDR3: TGTGCCAGCAGTCCATACGGACAGGGATCAAGAGAGACCCAGTACTTC. Translation gives CASSPYGQGSRETQYF. The chain links TRBV12-3 or TRBV12-4 to TRBJ2-5; 8 bases fit TRBD1. The CDR3 length is 16 residues. Unmatched junction bases numbered 12, after V lost 5 bases and J lost 4 bases.

This clonotype was observed at least ten times. The chain has TRBV16 and TRBJ2-3; no firm D call. CDR1 KGHSY and CDR2 FQNENV come from the germline V gene. This CDR3 is built from 13 residues. Trimming removed 4 bases at V and 2 bases at J, with 7 bases between. The CDR3 DNA is TGTGCCAGCAGCCGAATCTCCACAGATACGCAGTATTTT. It encodes CASSRISTDTQYF.

This clonotype has more than one count but fewer than ten. J is TRBJ2-3 and V is TRBV5-1, with no clear D. Germline CDR1 reads SGHRS; CDR2 reads YFSETQ. This CDR3 has 13 amino acids. V was clipped by 4 bases and J by 2 bases, with 8 bases between them. This chain's CDR3 is CASSPPTTDTQYF. The CDR3 bases are TGCGCCAGCAGCCCCCCCACCACAGATACGCAGTATTTT.

There are a few counts of this clonotype. The J gene is TRBJ2-1, the V gene TRBV11-3, with D unresolved. This CDR3 has 14 residues. V was shortened by 2 bases and J by 4 bases, with 9 bases between the two germline ends. Germline-derived CDR1 and CDR2 are SGHNT and YENEEA. This chain's CDR3 is CASSLRRAYNEQFF. Here the CDR3 DNA reads TGTGCCAGCAGCTTAAGAAGGGCTTACAATGAGCAGTTCTTC.

The chain carries TRBV6-2 or TRBV6-3 and TRBJ2-3; the D gene is possibly TRBD2 (5 bases). This CDR3 region has 14 residues. V was clipped by 0 bases and J by 5 bases, with 9 bases between them. Looked up from germline, CDR1 is MNHEY and CDR2 is SVGEGT. The CDR3 loop reads CASSYSRTQDTQYF. As DNA, the CDR3 is TGTGCCAGCAGTTACTCGAGGACTCAAGATACGCAGTATTTT.

The chain has TRBV15 and TRBJ2-3, with 9 nucleotides matching TRBD2. CDR1 LNHNV and CDR2 YYDKDF come from the germline V gene (reference sequence). Trimming cost V 1 base and J 3 bases; bases outside gene matches: 5. This CDR3 is 16 amino acids long. CDR3 DNA sequence: TGTGCCACCAGCAGAGGCGGGAGGGCCCATACAGATACGCAGTATTTT. Amino acid sequence: CATSRGGRAHTDTQYF. The full variable domain, completed using reference TRBV15 and TRBJ2-3, is DAMVIQNPRYQVTQFGKPVTLSCSQTLNHNVMYWYQQKSSQAPKLLFHYYDKDFNNEADTPDNFQSRRPNTSFCFLDIRSPGLGDTAMYLCATSRGGRAHTDTQYFGPGTRLTVL.

The rearrangement links TRBV20-1 to TRBJ2-1, with 8 bases lining up with TRBD1. V shed 1 base and J 4 bases; nucleotides not matched to a gene: 9. The V gene's germline CDR1 is DFQATT and CDR2 SNEGSKA (reference sequence). This CDR3 spans 16 amino acids. The CDR3 sequence: CSARGLGTGDYNEQFF. The CDR3 DNA sequence: TGCAGTGCTAGAGGGTTGGGGACAGGAGATTACAATGAGCAGTTCTTC.